The rows below give T cell receptor beta chains drawn from one sample of a study of blood T cell repertoires in COVID-19. Profiling relied on immunoSEQ multiplex PCR, and the TCRdb table lists in-frame clones only, not all of them. The profile covers about 88,000 clones, with 85% appearing a single time and approximately 15% taken by the ten largest. What was sequenced was peripheral blood. All receptors derive from a woman in her 70s with acute or convalescent COVID-19. The CDR3 runs from the conserved cysteine through the conserved F or W. The order of the fields is D gene, clone size, J gene, V gene, CDR3 DNA, CDR3 protein. The D gene is left open where the match is weak. A row's size may be missing; if present it is once, few, many or a size class.

d_gene: NA
abundance: NA
j_gene: TRBJ2-3
v_gene: TRBV5-6
CDR3nt: TGTGCCAGCAGCCCGGACACTTACCGGGAGTTTGGCACAGATACGCAGTATTTT
CDR3aa: CASSPDTYREFGTDTQYF

d_gene: NA
abundance: NA
j_gene: TRBJ1-3
v_gene: TRBV7-8
CDR3nt: TGTGCCAGCAGCTTAACGGGGGCTGGAAACACCATATATTTT
CDR3aa: CASSLTGAGNTIYF

d_gene: TRBD2
abundance: NA
j_gene: TRBJ2-1
v_gene: TRBV9
CDR3nt: TGTGCCAGCAGCCGGACTAGCGGGATGGGGGACAATGAGCAGTTCTTC
CDR3aa: CASSRTSGMGDNEQFF

d_gene: NA
abundance: NA
j_gene: TRBJ2-3
v_gene: TRBV30
CDR3nt: TGTGCCTGGAGTGTACTAGATACGCAGTATTTT
CDR3aa: CAWSVLDTQYF

d_gene: TRBD2
abundance: NA
j_gene: TRBJ2-1
v_gene: TRBV5-7
CDR3nt: TGTGCCAGCAGCTACCATAGCGGGGGGGCGCGGGAGCAGTTCTTC
CDR3aa: CASSYHSGGAREQFF

d_gene: TRBD2
abundance: NA
j_gene: TRBJ2-2
v_gene: TRBV12-5
CDR3nt: TGTGCTAGTGGTTCTCTGGGAGGGGATAGGGGCACCGGGGAGCTGTTTTTT
CDR3aa: CASGSLGGDRGTGELFF

d_gene: TRBD2
abundance: NA
j_gene: TRBJ2-3
v_gene: TRBV5-1
CDR3nt: TGCGCCAGCAGCTTGGAGCTAGCGGGGGGCACAGATACGCAGTATTTT
CDR3aa: CASSLELAGGTDTQYF

d_gene: TRBD2
abundance: NA
j_gene: TRBJ2-1
v_gene: TRBV19
CDR3nt: TGTGCCAGTAGCGGAACTAGCGGTTACAATGAGCAGTTCTTC
CDR3aa: CASSGTSGYNEQFF

d_gene: NA
abundance: NA
j_gene: TRBJ1-4
v_gene: TRBV3-1/TRBV3-2
CDR3nt: TGTGCCAGCATAGGCAGGGGAAATGAAAAACTGTTTTTT
CDR3aa: CASIGRGNEKLFF

d_gene: TRBD2
abundance: few
j_gene: TRBJ2-3
v_gene: TRBV20-1
CDR3nt: TGCAGTGCTAGTCTCGCGGGGGCAGATACGCAGTATTTT
CDR3aa: CSASLAGADTQYF

d_gene: NA
abundance: NA
j_gene: TRBJ1-1
v_gene: TRBV11-3
CDR3nt: TGTGCCAGCAGCTTACGGGATACGGCTGAAGCTTTCTTT
CDR3aa: CASSLRDTAEAFF

d_gene: NA
abundance: NA
j_gene: TRBJ2-5
v_gene: TRBV6-5
CDR3nt: TGTGCCAGCAGACGCGGCGTCCAAGAGACCCAGTACTTC
CDR3aa: CASRRGVQETQYF

d_gene: NA
abundance: few
j_gene: TRBJ1-6
v_gene: TRBV19
CDR3nt: TGTGCCAGTAGTATCGGGAAAGGGCAGCTACTTTCACCCCTCCACTTT
CDR3aa: CASSIGKGQLLSPLHF

d_gene: NA
abundance: NA
j_gene: TRBJ1-2
v_gene: TRBV5-6
CDR3nt: TGTGCCAGCAGCTCTTTTGGAGGCCCCCCCGGAGGTGGCTATGGCTACACCTTC
CDR3aa: CASSSFGGPPGGGYGYTF

d_gene: NA
abundance: NA
j_gene: TRBJ1-5
v_gene: TRBV28
CDR3nt: TGTGCCAGCAGTGCAGGACAGTCTAGCAATCAGCCCCAGCATTTT
CDR3aa: CASSAGQSSNQPQHF

d_gene: NA
abundance: NA
j_gene: TRBJ2-3
v_gene: TRBV3-1/TRBV3-2
CDR3nt: TGTGCCAGCAGCCCGAGGGAGAGGGAAGATACGCAGTATTTT
CDR3aa: CASSPREREDTQYF

d_gene: NA
abundance: NA
j_gene: TRBJ2-1
v_gene: TRBV10-3
CDR3nt: TGTGCCATCAGCCTCGTCCGGGAGAATGAGCAGTTCTTC
CDR3aa: CAISLVRENEQFF

d_gene: NA
abundance: few
j_gene: TRBJ2-1
v_gene: TRBV4-3
CDR3nt: TGCGCCAGCAGCCAAGTGTCTGCGGGGTCATACAATGAGCAGTTCTTC
CDR3aa: CASSQVSAGSYNEQFF

d_gene: NA
abundance: NA
j_gene: TRBJ2-1
v_gene: TRBV30
CDR3nt: TGTGCCTGGAGAGGCCCGCCTAGCTCGGGTCGGCGTGAGCAGTTCTTC
CDR3aa: CAWRGPPSSGRREQFF

d_gene: NA
abundance: NA
j_gene: TRBJ1-1
v_gene: TRBV7-9
CDR3nt: TGTGCCAGCAGCTTAGAACGTCGGACAGCTGAAGCTTTCTTT
CDR3aa: CASSLERRTAEAFF

d_gene: NA
abundance: NA
j_gene: TRBJ1-1
v_gene: TRBV4-3
CDR3nt: TGCGCCAGCAGCCAAGAGGAGGGAACGGGCACTGAAGCTTTCTTT
CDR3aa: CASSQEEGTGTEAFF

d_gene: NA
abundance: NA
j_gene: TRBJ2-1
v_gene: TRBV11-2
CDR3nt: TGTGCCAGCAGCTTAACTCGGACGGGGGAGCAGTTCTTC
CDR3aa: CASSLTRTGEQFF

d_gene: TRBD1
abundance: NA
j_gene: TRBJ2-4
v_gene: TRBV10-2
CDR3nt: TGCGCCAGCCTCGGGACAGACAAAAACATTCAGTACTTC
CDR3aa: CASLGTDKNIQYF

d_gene: NA
abundance: NA
j_gene: TRBJ2-5
v_gene: TRBV5-6
CDR3nt: TGTGCCAGCAGCTTGCGAAACAGCCAAGAGACCCAGTACTTC
CDR3aa: CASSLRNSQETQYF

d_gene: TRBD2
abundance: NA
j_gene: TRBJ2-1
v_gene: TRBV9
CDR3nt: TGTGCCAGCAGCGACCAGACTAGCGGGGGGGCGAATGAGCAGTTCTTC
CDR3aa: CASSDQTSGGANEQFF

d_gene: TRBD2
abundance: NA
j_gene: TRBJ2-1
v_gene: TRBV4-2
CDR3nt: TGTGCCAGCAGCCAAGATGGGATGGGGGGGAACAATGAGCAGTTCTTC
CDR3aa: CASSQDGMGGNNEQFF

d_gene: TRBD1
abundance: NA
j_gene: TRBJ2-3
v_gene: TRBV4-1
CDR3nt: TGCGCCAGCAGCCATCAGCTAAGGACAGGGGGCACAGATACGCAGTATTTT
CDR3aa: CASSHQLRTGGTDTQYF

d_gene: TRBD1
abundance: NA
j_gene: TRBJ1-2
v_gene: TRBV27
CDR3nt: TGTGCCAGCAGCCCGAGGACAGGGTCAGATCGGGGGATAACTATGGGGAATGGCTACACCTTC
CDR3aa: CASSPRTGSDRGITMGNGYTF

d_gene: NA
abundance: NA
j_gene: TRBJ2-2
v_gene: TRBV6-2/TRBV6-3
CDR3nt: TGTGCCAGCAGCCGACTCGGCAGTAACACCGGGGAGCTGTTTTTT
CDR3aa: CASSRLGSNTGELFF